Sequencing of this T cell receptor beta chain was carried out in a study of blood T cell repertoires in COVID-19. Assay used: immunoSEQ multiplex PCR; TCRdb lists only in-frame clones, some missing. Of under 170,000 clones in the sample, approximately 90% were seen once. V lost 5 bases to trimming and J lost 0 bases, with 13 bases between them. This CDR3 region has 16 residues. Germline-derived CDR1 and CDR2 are SEHNR and FQNEAQ (reference sequence). V and J are TRBV7-9 and TRBJ2-2; D possibly corresponds to TRBD1 (6 bases). The sample comprised peripheral blood. The sequence was obtained from an older woman with active or convalescent COVID-19. This CDR3 reads CASSLGTLTNTGELFF. CDR3 nucleotide sequence: TGTGCCAGCAGCCTGGGGACATTGACGAACACCGGGGAGCTGTTTTTT.